This T cell receptor (beta chain) was sequenced in a study of T cell changes during pregnancy in multiple sclerosis. Sequencing was performed with immunoSEQ multiplex PCR; in TCRdb, only in-frame clones are kept and a portion is missing. The table shows approximately 98,000 clones, with 92% occurring only once. This CDR3 comprises 15 residues. Germline trimming cut 6 bases from V and 5 bases from J; bases unmatched to any gene: 9. Germline V CDR1 and CDR2: MNHEY, SVGAGI. J is TRBJ1-5 and V is TRBV6-5, with 8 bases lining up with TRBD1. This TCR was recovered from a female donor in good health, enrolled as a control in a pregnancy study. The specimen comprised peripheral blood, sampled after pregnancy. CDR3 in DNA: TGTGCCAGCAGCCCTGGGACAGGCGATTATCAGCCCCAGCATTTT. Translated: CASSPGTGDYQPQHF.